The 14 T cell receptor beta chains in this list originate from one sample, sequenced in a study of T cell responses to AZD1222 COVID-19 vaccine. Method: immunoSEQ multiplex PCR; TCRdb's copy keeps in-frame clones and lacks some. The profile shows 110,000 to 150,000 clones, roughly nine tenths of them singletons. Sequences were derived from peripheral blood, sampled on day 0 of AZD1222 vaccination. The receptors originated from an adult in good health.

The chain has TRBV4-1 and TRBJ1-2, with 9 positions matching TRBD1. Losses at the gene ends were 2 bases for V and 6 bases for J; bases not matched to a gene: 1. Germline values: CDR1 MGHRA, CDR2 YSYEKL. The CDR3 runs to 13 residues. This CDR3 is CASSQRQGDGYTF. CDR3 DNA: TGCGCCAGCAGCCAAAGACAGGGGGATGGCTACACCTTC.

This clone was detected once. This chain links TRBV5-4 with TRBJ2-3; 7 bases are shared with TRBD2. Germline values: CDR1 SGHNT, CDR2 YYREEE (reference sequence). J was trimmed by 1 base and V by 6 bases; bases with no gene match: 5. This CDR3 region has 14 residues. The CDR3 loop is CASKFLAGTDTQYF. Written as DNA, the CDR3 is TGTGCCAGCAAATTTCTAGCGGGCACAGATACGCAGTATTTT.

The chain joins TRBV27 to TRBJ2-7, with TRBD2 matching 9 bases. The germline V gene encodes CDR1 MNHEY and CDR2 SMNVEV (reference sequence). This CDR3 spans 15 amino acids. The trim removed 5 bases at V and 7 bases at J, leaving 12 bases unmatched. The DNA for the CDR3 is TGTGCCAGCAGTCCCCGGGTCGCGGGGGGGCGAGAGCAGTACTTC. This sequence encodes CASSPRVAGGREQYF.

The chain's CDR3 is CASSQGAPDTEAFF. CDR3 DNA sequence: TGTGCCAGCTCACAGGGGGCGCCGGACACTGAAGCTTTCTTT. The rearrangement links TRBV18 to TRBJ1-1; 7 bases are shared with TRBD1. Germline V gene data show CDR1 as KGHSH and CDR2 as LQKENI. This CDR3 region has 14 residues. After removal of 4 bases from V and 3 bases from J, the junction contained 5 bases not matched to a gene.

This chain links TRBV6-5 with TRBJ2-7; weak D call: TRBD1 (5 bases). The CDR3 totals 13 residues. V lost 9 bases and J lost 5, with 17 bases in between. CDR1 and CDR2 from the germline V gene are MNHEY and SVGAGI. CDR3 in DNA: TGTGCCAGTACGAGACAGCTCCTCCACGAGCAGTACTTC. This sequence encodes CASTRQLLHEQYF.

V and J are TRBV24-1 and TRBJ2-3; tentative D call: TRBD1 (8 bases). The germline gives CDR1 KGHDR, CDR2 SFDVKD. Trimming cost V 4 bases and J 1 base, with 11 bases left between them. CDR3 length: 15 amino acids. This chain's CDR3 is CATSEAGQGTDTQYF. The CDR3, as DNA: TGTGCCACCAGTGAAGCGGGACAGGGCACAGATACGCAGTATTTT.

The rearrangement uses TRBV7-2 and TRBJ2-7; 7 bases are a match to TRBD1. With V trimmed by 5 bases and J by 4 bases, 11 bases remained unmatched. Per the germline V gene, CDR1 is SGHTA and CDR2 is FQGNSA. The CDR3 has 15 residues. The CDR3 here is CASSRTPGQRYEQYF. The DNA of the CDR3 is TGTGCCAGCAGCCGGACACCGGGACAGCGGTACGAGCAGTACTTC. Filled out from reference TRBV7-2 and TRBJ2-7, the complete variable domain reads GAGVSQSPSNKVTEKGKDVELRCDPISGHTALYWYRQSLGQGLEFLIYFQGNSAPDKSGLPSDRFSAERTGGSVSTLTIQRTQQEDSAVYLCASSRTPGQRYEQYFGPGTRLTVT.

Comments on this clone: At the DNA level, this CDR3 is encoded by other sequences in the same sample as well. The chain links TRBV5-1 to TRBJ2-1, with TRBD2 matching 10 bases. Germline trimming cut 2 bases from V and 4 bases from J; bases unmatched to any gene: 3. The CDR3 has 15 residues. Germline CDR1 is SGHRS and CDR2 is YFSETQ. Here the CDR3 reads CASSLSSGGYNEQFF. In DNA, the CDR3 is TGCGCCAGCAGCTTATCTAGCGGGGGATACAATGAGCAGTTCTTC.

The chain has TRBV7-2 and TRBJ2-3, with D unresolved. Germline V lookup: CDR1 SGHTA, CDR2 FQGNSA. The CDR3 contains 14 residues. V shed 0 bases and J shed 1 base, with 5 bases lying between them. CDR3 sequence (DNA): TGTGCCAGCAGCTTAGCCGGGCGCACAGATACGCAGTATTTT. The encoded protein is CASSLAGRTDTQYF.

This clone appeared once. This chain links TRBV4-1 with TRBJ1-1; no clear D gene. Trimming took 0 bases from V and 2 from J, leaving 13 bases between them. The CDR3 contains 16 residues. The germline gives CDR1 MGHRA, CDR2 YSYEKL. The CDR3 loop reads CASSQDRLRFNTEAFF. In nucleotides, the CDR3 is TGCGCCAGCAGCCAAGATCGACTGAGATTCAACACTGAAGCTTTCTTT.

The sample holds many counts of this clone. This chain links TRBV27 with TRBJ1-6; TRBD1 is a possible D gene (5 bases). The ends were cut back, 7 bases at V and 2 bases at J, with 9 bases in the middle. CDR1 and CDR2 (germline): MNHEY, SMNVEV (reference sequence). This CDR3 has 14 amino acids. CDR3 residues: CASKGRAYNSPLHF. The CDR3 DNA sequence: TGTGCCAGCAAGGGCAGGGCCTATAATTCACCCCTCCACTTT.

This chain links TRBV3-1 (or the pseudogene TRBV3-2) with TRBJ1-5; a weak D match, TRBD1 (5 bases). V lost 5 bases, J lost 2 bases, and 7 bases lay in between. The CDR3 loop spans 13 amino acids. In germline, CDR1 is LGHDT, CDR2 YNNKEL (reference sequence). CDR3 sequence: CASSLQGNQPQHF. The CDR3 DNA is TGTGCCAGCAGCTTACAGGGCAATCAGCCCCAGCATTTT.

This clone was recorded only once. The chain recombines TRBV28 with TRBJ2-1; TRBD1 is a possible D gene (6 bases). Trimming removed 7 bases from V and 7 bases from J, with 20 bases in between. This CDR3 is 15 amino acids long. CDR1 is MDHEN, CDR2 SYDVKM, per germline. The CDR3: CASIEQGKVWNEQFF. The CDR3 DNA sequence: TGTGCCAGCATTGAACAGGGAAAGGTCTGGAATGAGCAGTTCTTC.

J is TRBJ1-5 and V is TRBV2, with unresolved D. Between the trimmed V and J ends, which lost 4 bases and 0 bases, there was a span of 7 bases. The CDR3 runs 14 residues. Looked up from germline, CDR1 is SNHLY and CDR2 is FYNNEI. The CDR3 nucleotides read TGTGCCAGCAGTGGGGGATATAGCAATCAGCCCCAGCATTTT. It is translated as CASSGGYSNQPQHF.